In its sample, the clone carrying this T cell receptor (beta chain) was seen many times. The target antigen is unknown. TCRdb called the reads again in MiXCR, with one record for every CDR3 protein. Here the sample spans around 260,000 distinct CDR3 sequences, 20% to 30% being singletons. This sample was included in a study of T cell repertoires in cytomegalovirus infection. Study-wide findings and caveats: CMV-specific TCR beta clonotypes restricted by HLA-C were the ones dominating the ex vivo response. Identification of carriers of CMV plus the relevant HLA was achieved through cumulative public TCR beta family frequency.

V lost 6 bases to trimming and J lost 9 bases, with 12 bases between them. CDR1 is MDHEN, CDR2 SYDVKM, per germline. This CDR3 has 12 amino acids. Material: PBMCs. This TCR was sampled from a human donor in good health (CMV status not recorded). Some clones in this sample may be carry-over from other donors' samples. The V call is TRBV28, the J call TRBJ2-1; D is tentatively TRBD1 or TRBD2 (6 bases each). The CDR3 here is CASREGGIEQFF. The DNA for the CDR3 is TGTGCCAGCAGGGAGGGGGGTATTGAGCAGTTCTTC.